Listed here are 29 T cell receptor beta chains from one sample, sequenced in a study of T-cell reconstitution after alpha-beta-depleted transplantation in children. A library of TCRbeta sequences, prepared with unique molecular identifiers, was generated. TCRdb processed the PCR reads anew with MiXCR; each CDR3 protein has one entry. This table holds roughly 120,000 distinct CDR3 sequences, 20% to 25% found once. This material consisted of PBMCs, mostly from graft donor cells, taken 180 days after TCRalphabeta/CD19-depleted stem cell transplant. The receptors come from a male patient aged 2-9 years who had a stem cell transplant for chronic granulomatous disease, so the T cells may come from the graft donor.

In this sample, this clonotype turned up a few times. CDR3 coding DNA: TGCGCCAGCAGCAGCGGACTCCTCCCCCAGAGGTACGAGCAGTACTTC. Protein sequence: CASSSGLLPQRYEQYF. This rearrangement joins TRBV5-1 to TRBJ2-7, with TRBD2 as a possible D gene (5 bases). V was cut by 4 bases and J by 4 bases, with 21 bases left in between. Germline CDR1 is SGHRS and CDR2 is YFSETQ. The CDR3 loop spans 16 amino acids. Using reference TRBV5-1 and TRBJ2-7 for the parts outside the CDR3, the full variable domain is KAGVTQTPRYLIKTRGQQVTLSCSPISGHRSVSWYQQTPGQGLQFLFEYFSETQRNKGNFPGRFSGRQFSNSRSEMNVSTLELGDSALYLCASSSGLLPQRYEQYFGPGTRLTVT.

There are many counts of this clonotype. This CDR3 reads CASSLYRLAGSQSSYEQYF. The CDR3 DNA reads TGTGCCAGCAGCTTATACCGACTAGCGGGAAGTCAGAGCTCCTACGAGCAGTACTTC. The rearrangement links TRBV7-8 to TRBJ2-7; 11 positions match TRBD2. The CDR3 extends over 19 amino acids. J was trimmed by 0 bases and V by 2 bases; bases with no gene match: 12. Germline-derived CDR1 and CDR2 are SGHVS and FQNEAQ.

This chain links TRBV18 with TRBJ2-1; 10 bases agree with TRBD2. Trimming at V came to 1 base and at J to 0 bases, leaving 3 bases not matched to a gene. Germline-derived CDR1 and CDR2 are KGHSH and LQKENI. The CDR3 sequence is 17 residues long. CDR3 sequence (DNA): TGTGCCAGCTCACCACTTCCTAGCGGGAGCTCCTACAATGAGCAGTTCTTC. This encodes CASSPLPSGSSYNEQFF.

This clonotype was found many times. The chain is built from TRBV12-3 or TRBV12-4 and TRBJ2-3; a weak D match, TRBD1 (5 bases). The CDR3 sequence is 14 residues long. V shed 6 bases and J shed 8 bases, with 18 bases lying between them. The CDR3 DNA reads TGTGCCAGCAGCCCCTATGGACATTTGGGTACGCAGTATTTT. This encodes CASSPYGHLGTQYF.

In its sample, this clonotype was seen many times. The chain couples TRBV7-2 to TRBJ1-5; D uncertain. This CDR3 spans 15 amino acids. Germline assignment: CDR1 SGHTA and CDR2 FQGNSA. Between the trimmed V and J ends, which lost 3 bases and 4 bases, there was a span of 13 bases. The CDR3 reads CASSFRLGSNQPQHF. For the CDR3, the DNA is TGTGCCAGCAGCTTCCGTTTGGGCAGTAATCAGCCCCAGCATTTT.

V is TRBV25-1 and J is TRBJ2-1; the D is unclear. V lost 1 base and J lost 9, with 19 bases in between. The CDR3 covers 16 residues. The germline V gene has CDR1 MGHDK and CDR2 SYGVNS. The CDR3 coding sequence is TGTGCCAGCAGTGAATCCGAGGTTCGACGGTCCTTTGAGCAGTTCTTC. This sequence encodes CASSESEVRRSFEQFF.

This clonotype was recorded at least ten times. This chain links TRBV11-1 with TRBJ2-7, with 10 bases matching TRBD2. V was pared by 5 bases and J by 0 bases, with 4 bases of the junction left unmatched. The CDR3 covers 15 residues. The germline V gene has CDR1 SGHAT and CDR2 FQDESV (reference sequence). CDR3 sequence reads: CASSASSGSSYEQYF. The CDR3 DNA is TGTGCCAGCAGCGCGTCTAGCGGGAGCTCCTACGAGCAGTACTTC.

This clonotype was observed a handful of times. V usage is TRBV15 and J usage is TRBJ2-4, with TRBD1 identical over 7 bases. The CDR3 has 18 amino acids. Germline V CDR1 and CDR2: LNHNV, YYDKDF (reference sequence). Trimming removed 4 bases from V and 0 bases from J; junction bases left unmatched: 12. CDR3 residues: CATSNRGGLKLAKNIQYF. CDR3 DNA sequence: TGTGCCACCAGCAACAGGGGCGGTCTAAAACTAGCCAAAAACATTCAGTACTTC.

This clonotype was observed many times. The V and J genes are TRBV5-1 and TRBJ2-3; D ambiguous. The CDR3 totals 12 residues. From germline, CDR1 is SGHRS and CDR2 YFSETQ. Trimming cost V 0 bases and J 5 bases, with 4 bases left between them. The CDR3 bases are TGCGCCAGCAGCTTGGTGGGAGATACGCAGTATTTT. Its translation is CASSLVGDTQYF.

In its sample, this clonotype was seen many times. This chain's CDR3 is CASSQDGAGGSYNEQFF. The CDR3 DNA is TGTGCCAGCAGCCAAGACGGGGCGGGGGGGTCCTACAATGAGCAGTTCTTC. V usage is TRBV3-1 and J usage is TRBJ2-1; 9 bases match TRBD2. With V trimmed by 0 bases and J by 1 base, 4 bases remained unmatched. Germline values: CDR1 LGHDT, CDR2 YNNKEL (reference sequence). The CDR3 sequence is 17 residues long.

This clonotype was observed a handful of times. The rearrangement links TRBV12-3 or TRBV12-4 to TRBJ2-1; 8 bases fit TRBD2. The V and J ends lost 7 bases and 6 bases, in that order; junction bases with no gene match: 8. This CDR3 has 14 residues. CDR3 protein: CASKETSVSNEQFF. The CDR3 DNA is TGTGCCAGCAAGGAGACTAGCGTATCCAATGAGCAGTTCTTC.

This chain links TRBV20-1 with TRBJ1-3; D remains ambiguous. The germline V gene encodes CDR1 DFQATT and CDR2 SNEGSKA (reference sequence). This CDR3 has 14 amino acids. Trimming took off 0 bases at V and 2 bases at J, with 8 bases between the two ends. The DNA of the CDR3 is TGCAGTGCTAGAGATTACCGTACTGGAAACACCATATATTTT. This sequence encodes CSARDYRTGNTIYF.

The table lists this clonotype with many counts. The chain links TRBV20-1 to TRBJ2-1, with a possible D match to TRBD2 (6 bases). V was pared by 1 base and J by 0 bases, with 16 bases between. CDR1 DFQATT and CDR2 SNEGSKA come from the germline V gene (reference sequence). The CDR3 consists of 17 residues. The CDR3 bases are TGCAGTGCTAGAGCCAACATCGACGGGAGCTCCTACAATGAGCAGTTCTTC. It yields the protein CSARANIDGSSYNEQFF.

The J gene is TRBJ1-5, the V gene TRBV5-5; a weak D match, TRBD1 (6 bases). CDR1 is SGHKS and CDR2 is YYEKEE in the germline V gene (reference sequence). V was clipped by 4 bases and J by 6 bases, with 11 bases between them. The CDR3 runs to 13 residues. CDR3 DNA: TGTGCCAGCAGCCCAGGGGTAGGTCAGCCCCAGCATTTT. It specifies CASSPGVGQPQHF.

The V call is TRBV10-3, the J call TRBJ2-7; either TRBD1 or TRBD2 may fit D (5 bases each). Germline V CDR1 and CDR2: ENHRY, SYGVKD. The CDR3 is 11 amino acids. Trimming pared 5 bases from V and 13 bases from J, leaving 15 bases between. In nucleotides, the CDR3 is TGTGCCATCAGTACCGGGACCGAGGTTTACTTC. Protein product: CAISTGTEVYF.

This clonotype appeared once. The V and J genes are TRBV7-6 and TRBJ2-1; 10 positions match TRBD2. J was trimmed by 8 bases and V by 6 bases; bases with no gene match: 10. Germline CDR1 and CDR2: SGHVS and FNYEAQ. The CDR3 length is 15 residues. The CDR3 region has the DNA TGTGCCAGCAGTCAGCAGCGGGGGGGCATGGATGAGCAGTTCTTC. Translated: CASSQQRGGMDEQFF.

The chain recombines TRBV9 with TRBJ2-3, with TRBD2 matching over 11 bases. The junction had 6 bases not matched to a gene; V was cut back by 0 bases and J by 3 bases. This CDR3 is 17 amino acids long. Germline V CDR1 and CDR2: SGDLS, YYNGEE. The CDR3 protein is CASSVGGSGRETDTQYF. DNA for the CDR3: TGTGCCAGCAGCGTAGGAGGTAGCGGGAGGGAAACAGATACGCAGTATTTT.

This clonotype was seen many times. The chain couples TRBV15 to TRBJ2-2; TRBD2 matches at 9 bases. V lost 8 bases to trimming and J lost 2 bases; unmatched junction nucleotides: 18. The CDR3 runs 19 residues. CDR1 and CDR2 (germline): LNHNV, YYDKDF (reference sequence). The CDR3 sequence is CATHPMGLAGWSNTGELFF. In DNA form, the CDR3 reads TGTGCCACCCACCCAATGGGACTAGCTGGATGGAGTAACACCGGGGAGCTGTTTTTT.

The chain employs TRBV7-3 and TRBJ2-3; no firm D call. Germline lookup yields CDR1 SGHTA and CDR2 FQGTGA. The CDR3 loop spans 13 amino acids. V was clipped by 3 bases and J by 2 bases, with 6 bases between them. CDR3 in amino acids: CASSFVLTDTQYF. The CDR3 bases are TGTGCCAGCAGCTTCGTTCTCACAGATACGCAGTATTTT.

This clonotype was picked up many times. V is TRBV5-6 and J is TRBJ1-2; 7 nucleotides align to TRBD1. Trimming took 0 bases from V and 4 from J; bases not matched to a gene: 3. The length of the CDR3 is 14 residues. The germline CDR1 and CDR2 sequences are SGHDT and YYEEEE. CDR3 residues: CASSLGKGAYGYTF. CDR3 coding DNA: TGTGCCAGCAGCTTGGGGAAGGGGGCCTATGGCTACACCTTC.

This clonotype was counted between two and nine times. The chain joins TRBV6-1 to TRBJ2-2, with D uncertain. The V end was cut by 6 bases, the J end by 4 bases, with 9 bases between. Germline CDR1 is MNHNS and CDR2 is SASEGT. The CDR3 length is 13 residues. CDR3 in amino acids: CASSRPSTGELFF. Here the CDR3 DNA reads TGTGCCAGCAGCCGCCCTAGCACCGGGGAGCTGTTTTTT.

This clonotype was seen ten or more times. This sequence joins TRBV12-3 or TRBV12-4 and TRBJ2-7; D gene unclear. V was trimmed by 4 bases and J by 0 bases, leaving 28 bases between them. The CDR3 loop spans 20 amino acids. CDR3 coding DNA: TGTGCCAGCAGTTCCAGGTGGGCCCCGGCCGGGTACATTAGCTCCTACGAGCAGTACTTC. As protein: CASSSRWAPAGYISSYEQYF.

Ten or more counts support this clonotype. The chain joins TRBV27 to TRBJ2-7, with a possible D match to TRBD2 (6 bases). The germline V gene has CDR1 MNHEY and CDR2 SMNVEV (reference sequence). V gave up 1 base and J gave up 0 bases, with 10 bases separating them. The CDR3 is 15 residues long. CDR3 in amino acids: CASSLFGGYSYEQYF. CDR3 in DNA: TGTGCCAGCAGTTTATTTGGGGGGTACTCCTACGAGCAGTACTTC.

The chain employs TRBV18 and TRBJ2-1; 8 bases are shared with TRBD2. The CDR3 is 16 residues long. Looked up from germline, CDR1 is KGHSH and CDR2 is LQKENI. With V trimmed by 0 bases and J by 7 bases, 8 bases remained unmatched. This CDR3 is CASSPPDGGAVNEQFF. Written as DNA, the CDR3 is TGTGCCAGCTCACCACCGGACGGGGGGGCCGTTAATGAGCAGTTCTTC. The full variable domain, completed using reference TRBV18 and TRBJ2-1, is NAGVMQNPRHLVRRRGQEARLRCSPMKGHSHVYWYRQLPEEGLKFMVYLQKENIIDESGMPKERFSAEFPKEGPSILRIQQVVRGDSAAYFCASSPPDGGAVNEQFFGPGTRLTVL.

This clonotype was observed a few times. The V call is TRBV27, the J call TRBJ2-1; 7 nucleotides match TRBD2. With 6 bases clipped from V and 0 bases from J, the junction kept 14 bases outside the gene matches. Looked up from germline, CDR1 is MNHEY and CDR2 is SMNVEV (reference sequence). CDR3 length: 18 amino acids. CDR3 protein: CASSWGRARWSSYNEQFF. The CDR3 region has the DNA TGTGCCAGCAGCTGGGGGAGGGCTAGGTGGAGCTCCTACAATGAGCAGTTCTTC.

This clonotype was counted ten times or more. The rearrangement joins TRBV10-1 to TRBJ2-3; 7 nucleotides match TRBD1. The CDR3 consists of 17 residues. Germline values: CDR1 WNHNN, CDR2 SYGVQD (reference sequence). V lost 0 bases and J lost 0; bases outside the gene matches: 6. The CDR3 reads CASSESYGTASTDTQYF. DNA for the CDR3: TGCGCCAGCAGTGAGTCGTACGGGACAGCTAGCACAGATACGCAGTATTTT.

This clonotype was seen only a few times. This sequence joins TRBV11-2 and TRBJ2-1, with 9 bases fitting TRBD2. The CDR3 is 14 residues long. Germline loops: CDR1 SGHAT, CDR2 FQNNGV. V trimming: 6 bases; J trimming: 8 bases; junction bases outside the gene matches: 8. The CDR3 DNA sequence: TGTGCCAGCAGGACTAGCGGCCGAATCGATGAGCAGTTCTTC. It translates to CASRTSGRIDEQFF. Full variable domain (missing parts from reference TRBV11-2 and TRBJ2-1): EAGVAQSPRYKIIEKRQSVAFWCNPISGHATLYWYQQILGQGPKLLIQFQNNGVVDDSQLPKDRFSAERLKGVDSTLKIQPAKLEDSAVYLCASRTSGRIDEQFFGPGTRLTVL.

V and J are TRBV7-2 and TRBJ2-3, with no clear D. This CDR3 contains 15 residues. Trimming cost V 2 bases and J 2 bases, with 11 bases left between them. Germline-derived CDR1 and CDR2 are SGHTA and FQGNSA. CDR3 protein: CASSLFFSTTDTQYF. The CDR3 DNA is TGTGCCAGCAGCTTATTCTTCAGCACCACAGATACGCAGTATTTT.

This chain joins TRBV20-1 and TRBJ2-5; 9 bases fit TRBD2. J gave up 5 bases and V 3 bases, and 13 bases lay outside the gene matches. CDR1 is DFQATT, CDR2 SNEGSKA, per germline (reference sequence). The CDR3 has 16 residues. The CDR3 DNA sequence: TGCAGTGCTAGCGGGGTTGGGCGGGGGGGCTATGAGACCCAGTACTTC. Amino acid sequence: CSASGVGRGGYETQYF.